A selection of T cell receptor beta chains follows, all from one sample in a study of T cell repertoires in cytomegalovirus infection. TCRdb redid the calling of the reads with MiXCR, one entry per CDR3 protein. Here the sample spans a few hundred thousand distinct CDR3 sequences, approximately 9% being singletons. The sequencing sample was made of PBMCs. The source is a human donor in good health (CMV status not recorded). Some clones in this sample may be carry-over from other donors' samples. Each CDR3 is given with its conserved first and last residue. The order of the fields is V gene, D gene, J gene, clone size, CDR3 DNA, CDR3 protein. The D gene is left open where the match is weak. For some rows the clone size is stated as once, few or many, or as a class when expanded; others skip it.

TRBV7-2	.	TRBJ2-2	many	TGTGCCAGCAGCTTAAAAACCGTCACCGGGGAGCTGTTTTTT	CASSLKTVTGELFF
TRBV15	.	TRBJ1-3	few	TGTGCCACCAGCAGAGCACGAAGGGAAATTGGAAACACCATATATTTT	CATSRARREIGNTIYF
TRBV7-2	TRBD1	TRBJ2-7	many	TGTGCCAGCAACGCCGGGACAGGGTCTTACGAGCAGTACTTC	CASNAGTGSYEQYF
TRBV19	.	TRBJ2-2	few	TGTGCCACCCAGTGGGGATCCGGGGAGCTGTTTTTT	CATQWGSGELFF
TRBV30	TRBD2	TRBJ2-7	.	TGTGCCTGGAGACCCGAGACTAGCGGGAGGATTAGGAACGAGCAGTACTTC	CAWRPETSGRIRNEQYF
TRBV7-2	.	TRBJ1-5	many	TGTGCCAGCAGGCGAGGGGGGTCTGGTCAGCCCCAGCATTTT	CASRRGGSGQPQHF
TRBV12-3/TRBV12-4	.	TRBJ2-1	many	TGTGCCAGCAGTTTACAACGGGGCAGCAATGAGCAGTTCTTC	CASSLQRGSNEQFF
TRBV20-1	.	TRBJ1-1	many	TGCAGTGCTAGAGATGGGAGGGCACGGAACACTGAAGCTTTCTTT	CSARDGRARNTEAFF
TRBV7-6	TRBD2	TRBJ2-2	few	TGTGCCAGCAGCTTAATCCGGACTAGCGGGGGTTACACCGGGGAGCTGTTTTTT	CASSLIRTSGGYTGELFF
TRBV6-2/TRBV6-3	.	TRBJ2-7	many	TGTGCCAGCAGTTACCAGGGACAATACTACGAGCAGTACTTC	CASSYQGQYYEQYF
TRBV6-2/TRBV6-3	TRBD2	TRBJ2-7	many	TGTGCCAGCAGTGACCGGACTAGCGGGAACTACGAGCAGTACTTC	CASSDRTSGNYEQYF
TRBV7-6	TRBD1	TRBJ1-6	many	TGTGCCAGCAGCTTAGCGGCGGGACAGGGGGGATCACCCCTCCACTTT	CASSLAAGQGGSPLHF
TRBV14	.	TRBJ1-4	.	TGTGCCAGCAGCCAAGATGGGCGAACAACTAATGAAAAACTGTTTTTT	CASSQDGRTTNEKLFF
TRBV7-8	.	TRBJ2-2	many	TGTGCCAGCAGCTTAGGATCCGACACCGGGGAGCTGTTTTTT	CASSLGSDTGELFF
TRBV19	TRBD1	TRBJ1-5	.	TGTGCCAGTAATCGACAGGGACGTAATCAGCCCCAGCATTTT	CASNRQGRNQPQHF
TRBV19	.	TRBJ1-4	.	TGTGCCAGTAGTAAGGGGAACAGCCCGACAACTAGGCATGAAAAACTGTTTTTT	CASSKGNSPTTRHEKLFF
TRBV11-2	TRBD2	TRBJ2-1	few	TGTGCCAGCAGCTTAGATGGGACTAGCGTCAATGAGCAGTTCTTC	CASSLDGTSVNEQFF
TRBV7-2	.	TRBJ1-2	many	TGTGCCAGCAGCTTGTGGGGCGGGCAGGAGGATGGCTACACCTTC	CASSLWGGQEDGYTF
TRBV7-2	.	TRBJ1-4	.	TGTGCCAGCAGCCCGGGGCCCCTCGGTGAAAAACTGTTTTTT	CASSPGPLGEKLFF
TRBV20-1	TRBD2	TRBJ2-1	many	TGCAGTGCTACCGGGACTAGCGTCTACAATGAGCAGTTCTTC	CSATGTSVYNEQFF
TRBV7-2	.	TRBJ2-4	many	TGTGCCAGCAGCTTGGCAGCCAAAAACATTCAGTACTTC	CASSLAAKNIQYF
TRBV7-2	TRBD1	TRBJ1-4	many	TGTGCCAGCAGCATTGGGACAGCTGAAAAACTGTTTTTT	CASSIGTAEKLFF
TRBV11-3	.	TRBJ1-2	many	TGTGCCAGCAGCTTAGGTTCGACCACTCGTGGCTACACCTTC	CASSLGSTTRGYTF
TRBV7-9	.	TRBJ1-1	many	TGTGCCAGCAGCTCTTGGACAGATACACACACTGAAGCTTTCTTT	CASSSWTDTHTEAFF
TRBV20-1	TRBD2	TRBJ2-2	few	TGCAGTGCCCGACCAGGGACTAGCGGGAACACCGGGGAGCTGTTTTTT	CSARPGTSGNTGELFF
TRBV28	.	TRBJ1-1	few	TGTGCCAGCAGTTTAGATAACCGAATGAACACTGAAGCTTTCTTT	CASSLDNRMNTEAFF
TRBV20-1	TRBD2	TRBJ2-4	.	TGCAGTGCTAGAGATCCACTAGCGGGAAAAAACATTCAGTACTTC	CSARDPLAGKNIQYF
TRBV12-3/TRBV12-4	TRBD2	TRBJ2-6	many	TGTGCCAGCAGTTTAGGAGCGGGAGCTGGGGCCAACGTCCTGACTTTC	CASSLGAGAGANVLTF
TRBV7-2	TRBD2	TRBJ2-5	many	TGTGCCAGCATGGGAGGGTTACAGCAAGAGACCCAGTACTTC	CASMGGLQQETQYF
TRBV12-3/TRBV12-4	.	TRBJ2-2	many	TGTGCCAGCAGTTTCACCGGGGAGCTGTTTTTT	CASSFTGELFF
TRBV28	TRBD1	TRBJ1-1	many	TGTGCCGGACGGGACAGACTGAACACTGAAGCTTTCTTT	CAGRDRLNTEAFF
TRBV6-2/TRBV6-3	.	TRBJ2-1	.	TGTGCCAGCAGTAGGGACTTGACGCAGTTCTTC	CASSRDLTQFF
TRBV7-9	.	TRBJ2-6	.	TGTGCCAGCAGCCAAGGAGAGCCGGGGGCCAACGTCCTGACTTTC	CASSQGEPGANVLTF
TRBV6-5	TRBD1	TRBJ1-4	many	TGTGCCAGCAGTTACTCGCGGACAGGGGCATCTGAAAAACTGTTTTTT	CASSYSRTGASEKLFF
TRBV6-2/TRBV6-3	TRBD1	TRBJ1-5	many	TGTGCCAGCAGTCCCCGGACAGGGGAGGCCAATCAGCCCCAGCATTTT	CASSPRTGEANQPQHF
TRBV5-8	.	TRBJ1-3	many	TGTGCCAGCAGCCCGGGAGATTTTAGGCGCCCTGGAAACACCATATATTTT	CASSPGDFRRPGNTIYF
TRBV6-2/TRBV6-3	.	TRBJ1-1	.	TGTGCCAGCAGTTACCTCGGCGGCTCCACTGAAGCTTTCTTT	CASSYLGGSTEAFF
TRBV7-2	TRBD2	TRBJ2-3	many	TGTGCCAGCAGCCCCGGGGGGACTAGCAGGACAGATACGCAGTATTTT	CASSPGGTSRTDTQYF
TRBV4-1	.	TRBJ2-1	many	TGCGCCAGCAGCCACGGGGGGCAGGGCGGCTACAATGAGCAGTTCTTC	CASSHGGQGGYNEQFF
TRBV11-3	.	TRBJ2-7	many	TGTGCCAGCAGCTTAGATGAGAACCTACTACCATACTACGAGCAGTACTTC	CASSLDENLLPYYEQYF
TRBV11-2	.	TRBJ2-2	few	TGTGCCAGCAGCAAAGACAGCGCCGGGGAGCTGTTTTTT	CASSKDSAGELFF
TRBV4-1	.	TRBJ2-1	many	TGCGCCAGCAGCCAACCCGCCGAGAGGGGGACATCAGATGAGCAGTTCTTC	CASSQPAERGTSDEQFF
TRBV7-6	.	TRBJ1-1	.	TGTGCCAGCAGCCCAACACCGAACACTGAAGCTTTCTTT	CASSPTPNTEAFF
TRBV5-1	.	TRBJ2-3	many	TGCGCCAGCAGCTGGGCAGCGCGGAGCACAGATACGCAGTATTTT	CASSWAARSTDTQYF